Shown below are 18 T cell receptor beta chains from a single sample sequenced in a study of cytomegalovirus exposure and HLA in healthy donors. Profiled with immunoSEQ multiplex PCR; TCRdb holds only in-frame clones, not every one. Altogether 100,000 to 150,000 clones are present, 94% being singletons, with the ten largest covering less than 1.5%. The sequenced sample consisted of PBMCs. The source of these receptors is a young woman in good health and CMV-seronegative.

The chain has TRBV19 and TRBJ1-5, with 12 bases matching TRBD1. The CDR3 has 17 residues. Looked up from germline, CDR1 is LNHDA and CDR2 is SQIVND (reference sequence). J was trimmed by 4 bases and V by 11 bases; bases with no gene match: 15. The CDR3 DNA reads TGTGCCGCCTCGCCGGGGGACAGGGGGCGAGGTAATCAGCCCCAGCATTTT. This sequence encodes CAASPGDRGRGNQPQHF.

The genes are TRBV25-1 and TRBJ2-5; 8 nucleotides line up with TRBD2. From germline, CDR1 is MGHDK and CDR2 SYGVNS. CDR3 length: 16 residues. V dropped 7 bases and J dropped 4; count of bases not matched to a gene: 14. The CDR3, as DNA: TGTGCCAGCACAAACGAACTCCAAGCGGGAGTAGAGACCCAGTACTTC. This sequence encodes CASTNELQAGVETQYF.

The J gene is TRBJ2-1, the V gene TRBV5-1, with 8 bases fitting TRBD1. The trim removed 4 bases at V and 9 bases at J, leaving 6 bases unmatched. CDR3 size: 13 residues. CDR1 and CDR2 (germline): SGHRS, YFSETQ. The chain's CDR3 is CASSPDRGSEQFF. Written as DNA, the CDR3 is TGCGCCAGCAGCCCTGACAGGGGAAGTGAGCAGTTCTTC.

This sequence joins TRBV30 and TRBJ2-2; perhaps TRBD2 as D (6 bases). Trimming took 4 bases from V and 6 from J, leaving 15 bases between them. Germline CDR1 GTSNPN, CDR2 SVGIG (reference sequence). The CDR3 runs to 14 residues. For the CDR3, the DNA is TGTGCCTGGACGGGACGGGGGTGGGCCGGGGAGCTGTTTTTT. Translating gives CAWTGRGWAGELFF. The full variable domain, completed using reference TRBV30 and TRBJ2-2, is SQTIHQWPATLVQPVGSPLSLECTVEGTSNPNLYWYRQAAGRGLQLLFYSVGIGQISSEVPQNLSASRPQDRQFILSSKKLLLSDSGFYLCAWTGRGWAGELFFGEGSRLTVL.

The gene calls are TRBV6-5 and TRBJ2-7, with 10 bases matching TRBD2. The CDR3 consists of 15 residues. J lost 7 bases, V lost 6 bases, and 12 bases had no gene match. The germline gives CDR1 MNHEY, CDR2 SVGAGI. The CDR3: CASSTPGLATGEQYF. CDR3 sequence (DNA): TGTGCCAGCAGCACTCCGGGACTAGCGACTGGAGAGCAGTACTTC.

The CDR3 spells CASNPLGGLGNQPQHF. CDR3 nucleotide sequence: TGTGCCAGTAACCCTCTCGGGGGGCTGGGAAATCAGCCCCAGCATTTT. V and J are TRBV19 and TRBJ1-5; the D gene is possibly TRBD1 (6 bases). The CDR3 loop spans 16 amino acids. CDR1 and CDR2 from the germline V gene are LNHDA and SQIVND (reference sequence). The ends were cut back, 7 bases at V and 4 bases at J, with 20 bases in the middle.

This sequence joins TRBV5-6 and TRBJ1-2; no firm D call. The CDR3 totals 12 residues. Between the trimmed V and J ends, which lost 3 bases and 2 bases, there was a span of 5 bases. In germline, CDR1 is SGHDT, CDR2 YYEEEE. The CDR3 sequence: CASSWRNYGYTF. The CDR3 nucleotides read TGTGCCAGCAGCTGGCGGAACTATGGCTACACCTTC.

This chain connects TRBV4-1 to TRBJ2-5, with D possibly TRBD1 on 8 matching bases. The CDR3 totals 17 residues. The V end was cut by 1 base, the J end by 1 base, with 16 bases between. From germline, CDR1 is MGHRA and CDR2 YSYEKL. The CDR3 loop is CASSQAPHRGGQETQYF. The CDR3 DNA reads as TGCGCCAGCAGCCAAGCACCGCACAGGGGGGGCCAAGAGACCCAGTACTTC.

This clone appeared a few times. CDR3 amino acids: CASREQGTSEKLFF. As DNA, the CDR3 is TGTGCCAGCAGGGAACAGGGGACAAGTGAAAAACTGTTTTTT. The chain is built from TRBV2 and TRBJ1-4, with TRBD1 identical over 7 bases. There are 14 residues in the CDR3. The J segment lost 7 bases and the V segment lost 6 bases, leaving 8 bases of the junction unmatched. Germline values: CDR1 SNHLY, CDR2 FYNNEI. The full variable domain, its missing parts supplied by reference TRBV2 and TRBJ1-4, is EPEVTQTPSHQVTQMGQEVILRCVPISNHLYFYWYRQILGQKVEFLVSFYNNEISEKSEIFDDQFSVERPDGSNFTLKIRSTKLEDSAMYFCASREQGTSEKLFFGSGTQLSVL.

V gene TRBV7-9 combines with J gene TRBJ1-1; TRBD1 is a possible D gene (5 bases). The germline gives CDR1 SEHNR, CDR2 FQNEAQ (reference sequence). The CDR3 contains 13 residues. V was pared by 5 bases and J by 4 bases, with 11 bases between. The CDR3 DNA reads TGTGCCAGCAGCCCCTACAGGAGCACTGAAGCTTTCTTT. Its protein product is CASSPYRSTEAFF. Filled out from reference TRBV7-9 and TRBJ1-1, the complete variable domain reads DTGVSQNPRHKITKRGQNVTFRCDPISEHNRLYWYRQTLGQGPEFLTYFQNEAQLEKSRLLSDRFSAERPKGSFSTLEIQRTEQGDSAMYLCASSPYRSTEAFFGQGTRLTVV.

This clone was seen just once. The chain uses TRBV19 and TRBJ2-2; maybe TRBD2 (6 bases). With 3 bases removed from V and 4 bases from J, the gap between germline ends came to 9 bases. This CDR3 has 14 amino acids. Per the germline V gene, CDR1 is LNHDA and CDR2 is SQIVND (reference sequence). Here the CDR3 reads CASSIPGGTGELFF. CDR3 DNA sequence: TGTGCCAGTAGTATCCCCGGGGGCACCGGGGAGCTGTTTTTT.

The chain uses TRBV5-5 and TRBJ2-7, with 7 bases that match TRBD2. CDR1 and CDR2 from the germline V gene are SGHKS and YYEKEE (reference sequence). Unmatched junction bases numbered 10, after V lost 2 bases and J lost 2 bases. The CDR3 sequence is 16 residues long. The CDR3 reads CASSFGLADTPYEQYF. DNA for the CDR3: TGTGCCAGCAGCTTCGGGCTAGCGGATACACCCTACGAGCAGTACTTC.

The chain employs TRBV5-6 and TRBJ2-7; D unclear. Looked up from germline, CDR1 is SGHDT and CDR2 is YYEEEE. There are 15 residues in the CDR3. V was cut by 2 bases and J by 2 bases, with 14 bases left in between. CDR3 sequence: CASSFRLPPTYEQYF. CDR3 sequence (DNA): TGTGCCAGCAGCTTTCGACTGCCTCCCACCTACGAGCAGTACTTC.

This clone was seen a few times. This rearrangement joins TRBV6-1 to TRBJ1-4; TRBD1 agrees at 7 bases. The germline CDR1 and CDR2 sequences are MNHNS and SASEGT. This CDR3 contains 14 residues. The junction had 8 bases not matched to a gene; V was cut back by 5 bases and J by 8 bases. CDR3 in amino acids: CASSLQGKSEKLFF. The CDR3 coding sequence is TGTGCCAGCAGTCTACAGGGGAAATCGGAAAAACTGTTTTTT.

The chain has TRBV30 and TRBJ1-5; the D is unclear. The CDR3 is made up of 14 amino acids. Trimming stripped 0 bases from V and 3 bases from J, with 9 bases between. Germline V gives CDR1 GTSNPN, CDR2 SVGIG (reference sequence). The CDR3 nucleotides read TGTGCCTGGAGTGTGAGTAGTAACAATCAGCCCCAGCATTTT. Its protein product is CAWSVSSNNQPQHF.

This chain joins TRBV6-1 and TRBJ2-1; 7 nucleotides agree with TRBD2. V trimming: 6 bases; J trimming: 7 bases; junction bases outside the gene matches: 6. The CDR3 contains 13 residues. Germline lookup yields CDR1 MNHNS and CDR2 SASEGT. The CDR3 sequence: CASSGGWTNEQFF. The CDR3 DNA is TGTGCCAGCAGCGGGGGGTGGACGAATGAGCAGTTCTTC.

The J gene is TRBJ1-6, the V gene TRBV30, with 7 positions matching TRBD1. CDR1 and CDR2 from the germline V gene are GTSNPN and SVGIG (reference sequence). This CDR3 has 17 amino acids. The V gene end was trimmed by 8 bases and the J gene end by 0 bases; junction bases not matched to a gene: 13. The CDR3 bases are TGTGCCGGAATCATACAGGGGCGCAGCTCCTATAATTCACCCCTCCACTTT. It translates to CAGIIQGRSSYNSPLHF.

The sample holds a few counts of this clone. The chain couples TRBV10-1 to TRBJ2-1, with TRBD2 matching over 8 bases. Germline V CDR1 and CDR2: WNHNN, SYGVQD (reference sequence). After removal of 5 bases from V and 1 base from J, the junction contained 7 bases not matched to a gene. CDR3 size: 16 residues. CDR3 loop: CASSSSGPLSYNEQFF. In DNA, the CDR3 is TGCGCCAGCAGTTCTAGCGGGCCACTATCCTACAATGAGCAGTTCTTC.